This passage covers 18 T cell receptor beta chains from one sample sequenced in a study of blood T cell repertoires in COVID-19. Sequenced by immunoSEQ multiplex PCR; TCRdb stores in-frame clones only, minus some. The table has approximately 91,000 clones, around 80% seen once. The sequencing sample was made of peripheral blood. These receptors were obtained from a man in his 70s with acute or convalescent COVID-19.

The chain carries TRBV4-2 and TRBJ2-2; D may be TRBD2 (6 bases). Germline lookup yields CDR1 LGHNA and CDR2 YNFKEQ. CDR3 length equals 18 residues. V lost 0 bases to trimming and J lost 4 bases, with 18 bases between them. The chain's CDR3 is CASSQDPGQRGSTGELFF. In nucleotides, the CDR3 is TGTGCCAGCAGCCAAGACCCGGGCCAACGGGGGTCCACCGGGGAGCTGTTTTTT.

This chain joins TRBV2 and TRBJ2-7, with D maybe TRBD2 (5 bases). The CDR3 contains 14 residues. The germline V and J ends were trimmed by 3 bases and 6 bases, with 15 bases remaining between them. Germline lookup yields CDR1 SNHLY and CDR2 FYNNEI. The CDR3 DNA follows: TGTGCCAGCAGTGATTCGGGAATGGGTGGCGAGCAGTACTTC. This encodes CASSDSGMGGEQYF.

The V call is TRBV6-2 or TRBV6-3, the J call TRBJ1-5; 8 nucleotides agree with TRBD1. Germline trimming cut 4 bases from V and 7 bases from J; bases unmatched to any gene: 12. Germline CDR1 reads MNHEY; CDR2 reads SVGEGT. The CDR3 is made up of 16 amino acids. The CDR3 region has the DNA TGTGCCAGCAGTTCCCTTGGACAGGGTAGTCGACAGCCCCAGCATTTT. It codes for CASSSLGQGSRQPQHF.

This clone was seen once. V gene TRBV5-1 combines with J gene TRBJ1-3; 8 bases map to TRBD1. Germline lookup yields CDR1 SGHRS and CDR2 YFSETQ. The CDR3 is 15 residues long. Losses at the gene ends were 4 bases for V and 2 bases for J; bases not matched to a gene: 5. As DNA, the CDR3 is TGCGCCAGCAGCCTGGACAGGGTACCTGGAAACACCATATATTTT. Protein product: CASSLDRVPGNTIYF.

J is TRBJ1-2 and V is TRBV5-1; the match to TRBD1 covers 8 bases. Germline V CDR1 and CDR2: SGHRS, YFSETQ. The V and J ends lost 0 bases and 7 bases, in that order; junction bases with no gene match: 5. The CDR3 length is 14 residues. CDR3 in amino acids: CASSLAQGGGGYTF. CDR3 in DNA: TGCGCCAGCAGCTTGGCACAGGGGGGAGGTGGCTACACCTTC.

This rearrangement joins TRBV10-3 to TRBJ1-4; TRBD1 matches at 7 bases. Germline CDR1 reads ENHRY; CDR2 reads SYGVKD. This CDR3 comprises 13 residues. V gave up 5 bases and J gave up 3 bases; unmatched junction bases: 0. The CDR3 is CAISTGANEKLFF. The CDR3 DNA is TGTGCCATCAGTACAGGGGCTAATGAAAAACTGTTTTTT.

J is TRBJ2-3 and V is TRBV2; 10 bases fit TRBD2. The V segment lost 1 base and the J segment 4 bases; nucleotides outside the gene matches: 2. The germline V gene has CDR1 SNHLY and CDR2 FYNNEI. The CDR3 extends over 15 amino acids. CDR3 loop: CASSEVAGGSDTQYF. CDR3 DNA: TGTGCCAGCAGTGAAGTAGCGGGAGGCTCAGATACGCAGTATTTT.

This rearrangement joins TRBV13 to TRBJ1-3, with D perhaps matching TRBD1 (6 bases). Trimming stripped 3 bases from V and 6 bases from J, with 15 bases between. The CDR3 has 15 amino acids. Germline V gives CDR1 PRHDT, CDR2 FYEKMQ (reference sequence). The CDR3 spells CASSLSGEWANTIYF. The CDR3 bases are TGTGCCAGCAGCTTGTCAGGGGAGTGGGCAAACACCATATATTTT.

This clone was detected many times. The V gene is TRBV9, the J gene TRBJ2-1; 12 nucleotides agree with TRBD2. The trim removed 4 bases at V and 10 bases at J, leaving 12 bases unmatched. Germline CDR1 SGDLS, CDR2 YYNGEE. The CDR3 consists of 16 residues. Written as DNA, the CDR3 is TGTGCCAGCAGCCCCCACTCGCCGGGACTAGCGGGCGAGCAGTTCTTC. Amino acid sequence: CASSPHSPGLAGEQFF.

The J gene is TRBJ2-6, the V gene TRBV27, with D hard to call. Trimming took off 5 bases at V and 2 bases at J, with 10 bases between the two ends. The germline CDR1 and CDR2 sequences are MNHEY and SMNVEV (reference sequence). This CDR3 comprises 15 residues. The CDR3, as DNA: TGTGCCAGCAGTGGCTATGGGCCTGGGGCCAACGTCCTGACTTTC. This codes for CASSGYGPGANVLTF.

The sample holds one count of this clone. The chain uses TRBV11-2 and TRBJ1-5; 7 bases line up with TRBD1. CDR3 length equals 16 residues. J lost 5 bases, V lost 5 bases, and 12 bases had no gene match. Germline V gene lookup returns CDR1 SGHAT and CDR2 FQNNGV. CDR3 coding DNA: TGTGCCAGCAGCCCCGGAGACAGGGATTCGGATCAGCCCCAGCATTTT. It is translated as CASSPGDRDSDQPQHF.

V usage is TRBV7-2 and J usage is TRBJ1-4, with D possibly matching TRBD1 (5 bases). CDR1 and CDR2 from the germline V gene are SGHTA and FQGNSA. Trimming pared 7 bases from V and 0 bases from J, leaving 9 bases between. CDR3 size: 14 residues. CDR3 in DNA: TGTGCCAGCACCTGGGGGGCAACTAATGAAAAACTGTTTTTT. Residues: CASTWGATNEKLFF.

V usage is TRBV4-3 and J usage is TRBJ2-3; D ambiguous. Trimming cost V 1 base and J 0 bases, with 11 bases left between them. CDR3 size: 16 residues. Germline V gene sequence: CDR1 LGHNA, CDR2 YSLEER. The CDR3 is CASSQVTAPSTDTQYF. Here the CDR3 DNA reads TGCGCCAGCAGCCAAGTTACAGCCCCTAGCACAGATACGCAGTATTTT.

For the CDR3, the DNA is TGTGCCACCAGTGGCACAGGGGACGACGAAAAACTGTTTTTT. Protein: CATSGTGDDEKLFF. The chain is built from TRBV24-1 and TRBJ1-4, with 7 bases identical to TRBD1. The V and J ends lost 5 bases and 8 bases, in that order; junction bases with no gene match: 7. The CDR3 covers 14 residues. CDR1 is KGHDR, CDR2 SFDVKD, per germline.

This chain connects TRBV5-1 to TRBJ1-4; tentative D call: TRBD1 (6 bases). Per germline, CDR1 SGHRS and CDR2 YFSETQ. Trimming removed 4 bases at V and 0 bases at J, with 13 bases between. This CDR3 is 16 amino acids long. The CDR3 DNA is TGCGCCAGCAGCCCCCTCAGGGGAGCAACTAATGAAAAACTGTTTTTT. Its protein product is CASSPLRGATNEKLFF.

This chain links TRBV6-5 with TRBJ2-2; 8 nucleotides match TRBD1. V lost 9 bases to trimming and J lost 6 bases; unmatched junction nucleotides: 3. There are 12 residues in the CDR3. The germline gives CDR1 MNHEY, CDR2 SVGAGI. The CDR3 DNA sequence: TGTGCCAGTGCAGGGGGCTCCGGGGAGCTGTTTTTT. This codes for CASAGGSGELFF.

This chain links TRBV28 with TRBJ1-2; 9 positions match TRBD1. Germline V lookup: CDR1 MDHEN, CDR2 SYDVKM. Trimming took 5 bases from V and 7 from J; bases not matched to a gene: 8. The CDR3 length is 14 residues. The CDR3 spells CASSPAGQGFGYTF. As DNA, the CDR3 is TGTGCCAGCAGTCCAGCGGGACAGGGCTTTGGCTACACCTTC.

CDR3 protein: CASSLVAASGYNEQFF. CDR3 nucleotide sequence: TGTGCCAGCAGCTTAGTAGCGGCTAGCGGATACAATGAGCAGTTCTTC. The gene calls are TRBV11-3 and TRBJ2-1; 7 bases agree with TRBD2. CDR1 and CDR2 from the germline V gene are SGHNT and YENEEA. V shed 1 base, J shed 4 bases, and the junction held 7 bases outside the gene matches. This CDR3 is built from 16 residues.